One sample yielded the 20 T cell receptor beta chains listed below, sequenced in a study of blood T cells in healthy people across ages. The use of a sample-barcoded 5' primer and a J-beta primer mix characterized a second PCR of about 7 to 12 cycles. TCRdb ran MiXCR on the 5' RACE reads and lists one entry per CDR3 protein. This table has about 780,000 distinct CDR3 sequences, less than 60% appearing once. The sample consisted of blood. These receptors were obtained from a man at least 80 years old in good health.

V is TRBV27 and J is TRBJ1-2; 9 bases are shared with TRBD1. V was pared by 6 bases and J by 2 bases, with 7 bases of the junction left unmatched. CDR1 MNHEY and CDR2 SMNVEV come from the germline V gene (reference sequence). The CDR3 is 15 amino acids. CDR3 nucleotides: TGTGCCAGCAGGAAAACAGGGGGCAGGAACTATGGCTACACCTTC. Translating it yields CASRKTGGRNYGYTF.

V gene TRBV29-1 combines with J gene TRBJ2-3; 9 bases agree with TRBD1. Per germline, CDR1 SQVTM and CDR2 ANQGSEA. The CDR3 sequence is 19 residues long. The J segment lost 4 bases and the V segment lost 6 bases, leaving 23 bases of the junction unmatched. The CDR3 is CSVARATGTGYSPADTQYF. The CDR3 DNA is TGCAGCGTCGCACGAGCAACCGGGACAGGGTATTCCCCCGCAGATACGCAGTATTTT.

The J gene is TRBJ2-3, the V gene TRBV20-1; 7 positions agree with TRBD2. From germline, CDR1 is DFQATT and CDR2 SNEGSKA (reference sequence). The CDR3 runs 14 residues. Germline trimming cut 2 bases from V and 5 bases from J; bases unmatched to any gene: 7. CDR3 amino acids: CSARSQIAGDTQYF. DNA of the CDR3: TGCAGTGCTAGATCTCAGATAGCGGGAGATACGCAGTATTTT.

The chain couples TRBV7-9 to TRBJ1-2; D is undetermined. Germline lookup yields CDR1 SEHNR and CDR2 FQNEAQ (reference sequence). The CDR3 is 11 amino acids. V dropped 6 bases and J dropped 4 bases, with 6 bases sitting between them. In nucleotides, the CDR3 is TGTGCCAGCAGTTTTCTCTATGGCTACACCTTC. It specifies CASSFLYGYTF.

The rearrangement links TRBV9 to TRBJ2-1, with D perhaps matching TRBD2 (5 bases). CDR1 is SGDLS, CDR2 YYNGEE, per germline. The V end was cut by 0 bases, the J end by 1 base, with 8 bases between. This CDR3 spans 15 amino acids. CDR3 protein: CASSVVGDSYNEQFF. The CDR3 nucleotides read TGTGCCAGCAGCGTAGTCGGGGATTCCTACAATGAGCAGTTCTTC.

Only one count was recorded for this clonotype. V is TRBV12-3 or TRBV12-4 and J is TRBJ1-5, with no clear D. V shed 3 bases and J shed 0 bases, with 9 bases lying between them. The CDR3 contains 15 residues. The CDR3 DNA sequence: TGTGCCAGCAGTTTGTTCGGGGATAGCAATCAGCCCCAGCATTTT. It encodes CASSLFGDSNQPQHF.

V usage is TRBV6-5 and J usage is TRBJ2-1, with D tentatively TRBD1 (5 bases). Looked up from germline, CDR1 is MNHEY and CDR2 is SVGAGI. The V and J ends lost 6 bases and 9 bases respectively, with 33 bases between them. CDR3 size: 19 residues. In nucleotides, the CDR3 is TGTGCCAGCAGCTTACACTCTGGGGCCGGCGTACTCCTACAATGTGAGCAGTTCTTC. The encoded protein is CASSLHSGAGVLLQCEQFF.

J is TRBJ2-7 and V is TRBV7-8, with 7 bases matching TRBD1. CDR3 length: 16 amino acids. Trimming removed 1 base from V and 3 bases from J; junction bases left unmatched: 9. Germline assignment: CDR1 SGHVS and CDR2 FQNEAQ. The DNA for the CDR3 is TGTGCCAGCAGCTTAGAGACAGGGCGAAGGATCTACGAGCAGTACTTC. This sequence encodes CASSLETGRRIYEQYF.

The chain joins TRBV20-1 to TRBJ2-5; TRBD1 matches at 7 bases. Germline-derived CDR1 and CDR2 are DFQATT and SNEGSKA (reference sequence). Trimming took 1 base from V and 2 from J; bases not matched to a gene: 4. This CDR3 has 14 amino acids. This chain's CDR3 is CSARVDRAQETQYF. CDR3 bases: TGCAGTGCTAGAGTCGACAGGGCTCAAGAGACCCAGTACTTC.

This chain links TRBV12-3 or TRBV12-4 with TRBJ2-1; 10 bases fit TRBD2. The CDR3 runs to 16 residues. The J segment lost 3 bases and the V segment lost 6 bases, leaving 8 bases of the junction unmatched. CDR3 DNA sequence: TGTGCCAGCAGGCGGGGTGGGACTAGCGACTACAATGAGCAGTTCTTC. Translation: CASRRGGTSDYNEQFF.

This clonotype has more than one count but fewer than ten. V is TRBV2 and J is TRBJ1-2; D may be TRBD1 (6 bases). Trimming pared 4 bases from V and 1 base from J, leaving 16 bases between. This CDR3 has 16 residues. Germline lookup yields CDR1 SNHLY and CDR2 FYNNEI. The CDR3 loop is CASSGPGHPLNYGYTF. The CDR3 DNA follows: TGTGCCAGCAGTGGACCGGGACATCCCCTTAACTATGGCTACACCTTC.

The CDR3 spells CASSLDRFNQPQHF. The CDR3 DNA sequence: TGTGCCAGCAGCCTCGACAGGTTCAATCAGCCCCAGCATTTT. V gene TRBV3-1 combines with J gene TRBJ1-5; a weak D match, TRBD1 (6 bases). V was trimmed by 4 bases and J by 3 bases, leaving 10 bases between them. CDR3 length: 14 amino acids. In germline, CDR1 is LGHDT, CDR2 YNNKEL (reference sequence).

This clonotype appeared a few times. The chain recombines TRBV13 with TRBJ2-3; the D call may be TRBD1 or TRBD2 (5 bases each). V dropped 4 bases and J dropped 14 bases, with 16 bases sitting between them. This CDR3 comprises 12 residues. CDR1 is PRHDT, CDR2 FYEKMQ, per germline (reference sequence). CDR3 nucleotide sequence: TGTGCCAGCAGCTACACGGGACCTTCGACGTATTTT. Translation gives CASSYTGPSTYF.

This clonotype was seen more than once but under ten times. J is TRBJ2-1 and V is TRBV20-1; 10 nucleotides align to TRBD2. The V and J ends lost 5 bases and 6 bases, in that order; junction bases with no gene match: 7. The CDR3 length is 14 residues. Germline CDR1 reads DFQATT; CDR2 reads SNEGSKA (reference sequence). In DNA form, the CDR3 reads TGCAGTGCTCTCCGGGCTAGCGGGAGCAATGAGCAGTTCTTC. It specifies CSALRASGSNEQFF.

The genes are TRBV4-3 and TRBJ1-4; maybe TRBD1 (5 bases). Looked up from germline, CDR1 is LGHNA and CDR2 is YSLEER. V lost 1 base and J 7 bases, leaving 10 bases between the germline ends. CDR3 length: 14 residues. The chain's CDR3 is CASSQGRGSEKLFF. CDR3 bases: TGCGCCAGCAGCCAAGGACGGGGGAGTGAAAAACTGTTTTTT.

V and J are TRBV2 and TRBJ2-7; perhaps TRBD1 as D (7 bases). The CDR3 spans 14 residues. Germline-derived CDR1 and CDR2 are SNHLY and FYNNEI. V lost 4 bases and J 3 bases, leaving 13 bases between the germline ends. CDR3 in amino acids: CASSVDQGGYEQYF. The CDR3 DNA sequence: TGTGCCAGCAGTGTGGACCAGGGGGGCTACGAGCAGTACTTC.

V and J are TRBV3-1 and TRBJ2-3; 7 nucleotides agree with TRBD1. The trim removed 1 base at V and 0 bases at J, leaving 13 bases unmatched. The CDR3 has 19 amino acids. Germline CDR1 reads LGHDT; CDR2 reads YNNKEL (reference sequence). The CDR3 nucleotides are TGTGCCAGCAGCCAAGTGCCGGGACAGATACCTCCTAGCACAGATACGCAGTATTTT. Translated: CASSQVPGQIPPSTDTQYF.

V and J are TRBV29-1 and TRBJ2-3; 7 bases map to TRBD2. Germline V CDR1 and CDR2: SQVTM, ANQGSEA. CDR3 length: 14 residues. V gave up 6 bases and J gave up 1 base; unmatched junction bases: 7. The CDR3: CSVRRDYRTDTQYF. The CDR3 DNA is TGCAGCGTCCGTCGGGACTACCGCACAGATACGCAGTATTTT.

This clonotype has only a few counts. The chain joins TRBV5-6 to TRBJ1-5; a weak D match, TRBD1 (6 bases). Germline-derived CDR1 and CDR2 are SGHDT and YYEEEE. Trimming took 3 bases from V and 2 from J, leaving 12 bases between them. This CDR3 contains 15 residues. This CDR3 is CASSYREKGNQPQHF. The CDR3 DNA reads TGTGCCAGCAGCTACAGGGAGAAGGGCAATCAGCCCCAGCATTTT.

This sequence joins TRBV6-2 or TRBV6-3 and TRBJ2-1, with 9 bases that match TRBD2. CDR3 length: 19 residues. The V and J ends lost 0 bases and 2 bases, in that order; junction bases with no gene match: 11. Germline assignment: CDR1 MNHEY and CDR2 SVGEGT. Here the CDR3 DNA reads TGTGCCAGCAGTTACTCTGGGCCAATAGCGGGGGTTCCCTACAATGAGCAGTTCTTC. Protein product: CASSYSGPIAGVPYNEQFF.